These T cell receptor beta chains were read from a single sample in a study of blood T cells in healthy people across ages. TCRdb passed the 5' RACE reads through MiXCR, listing each CDR3 protein once. This sample has roughly 1,500,000 distinct CDR3 sequences; around 35% occur once, and the top ten carry roughly 12%. Material: blood. The receptors stem from a woman younger than 45 in good health. Each CDR3 is given with its conserved first and last residue. D genes are given only for firm matches. Not all rows give a size; the values are once, few, many and, for expanded clones, a class.

- TRBJ2-7 TRBV6-2/TRBV6-3 few TGTGCCAGCAGCACGGACTACGACGAGCAGTACTTC CASSTDYDEQYF
- TRBJ2-3 TRBV15 - TGTGCCACCAGCAGAGATACGAGGCTTGAGGGAGATACGCAGTATTTT CATSRDTRLEGDTQYF
- TRBJ1-2 TRBV10-3 - TGTGCCATCACCCGAGCCCCGACTAACTATGGCTACACCTTC CAITRAPTNYGYTF
TRBD2 TRBJ2-7 TRBV7-2 - TGTGCCAGCAGCCTGACTAGCGGGAGGAGTGAGCAGTACTTC CASSLTSGRSEQYF
TRBD2 TRBJ2-1 TRBV15 many TGTGCCACCAGCAGTGAGTCGGGGGGTTCCTACAATGAGCAGTTCTTC CATSSESGGSYNEQFF
TRBD2 TRBJ2-1 TRBV2 - TGTGCCAGCCCAGGCGGGAGGGCCCTCAACAATGAGCAGTTCTTC CASPGGRALNNEQFF
- TRBJ2-5 TRBV7-6 - TGTGCCAGCAGCTTTACCCAGGGACGGGAGTACCAAGAGACCCAGTACTTC CASSFTQGREYQETQYF
TRBD2 TRBJ2-1 TRBV9 few TGTGCCAGCAGCGGGGCTAGCGGGGGGGTTTTTAGCTCCTACAATGAGCAGTTCTTC CASSGASGGVFSSYNEQFF
TRBD2 TRBJ2-7 TRBV4-2 many TGTGCCAGCAGCCAAGACCCTAGCGGGAAGCTCGAGCAGTACTTC CASSQDPSGKLEQYF
- TRBJ2-7 TRBV6-1 once TGTACCAGCATGGGCAGGAACTCCTACGAGCAGTACTTC CTSMGRNSYEQYF
TRBD1 TRBJ2-1 TRBV12-3/TRBV12-4 many TGTGCCAGCAGTCCTCGGACAGGGGGCAATATTTACAATGAGCAGTTCTTC CASSPRTGGNIYNEQFF
- TRBJ1-5 TRBV9 few TGTGCCAGCAGCCTGACGGGAGACCTTAGGCAGCCCCAGCATTTT CASSLTGDLRQPQHF
- TRBJ2-3 TRBV3-1 - TGTGCCAGCAGCCAAGGTCCGGGGTTCACAGATACGCAGTATTTT CASSQGPGFTDTQYF
- TRBJ2-1 TRBV9 - TGTGCCAGCAGCGTAGACGGGGTTGAGCAGTTCTTC CASSVDGVEQFF
- TRBJ2-3 TRBV14 few TGTGCCAGCAGCCAGCAGGGATCCCGAGATACGCAGTATTTT CASSQQGSRDTQYF
- TRBJ2-7 TRBV7-8 many TGTGCCAGCAGCTCTGACCCCTCCTACGAGCAGTACTTC CASSSDPSYEQYF
- TRBJ1-5 TRBV10-3 few TGTGCCATCAGTGCTGGGGCAGGCAATCAGCCCCAGCATTTT CAISAGAGNQPQHF
- TRBJ2-1 TRBV5-1 - TGCGCCAGCAGCCAGGAGGGGGAGAGAAGAAGTGAGCAGTTCTTC CASSQEGERRSEQFF